The sequence of this T cell receptor (beta chain) was determined in a study of CXCR3-negative and CXCR3-positive naive CD8 T cells. UMI-labeled TRB cDNA libraries were prepared by 5' RACE. Using the 5' RACE reads, TCRdb records one entry per CDR3 protein without DNA. The sample spans nearly 45,000 distinct CDR3 sequences; the ten largest clones claim around 15%. The CDR3 has 14 amino acids. Germline-derived CDR1 and CDR2 are SQVTM and ANQGSEA. Sequences were obtained from memory CD8+ T cells from blood. V usage is TRBV29-1 and J usage is TRBJ2-5; the TCRdb call, TRBD2, lacks DNA for checking. The TCR was taken from a human donor in good health. Some clones in this sample may be carry-over from other donors' samples. The CDR3 loop reads CSVVAGPYQETQYF.